A selection of T cell receptor beta chains follows, all from one sample in a study of blood T cell repertoires in COVID-19. Produced via immunoSEQ multiplex PCR; TCRdb's table is partial and in-frame only. The data contain roughly 54,000 clones, 91% of them seen just once; the ten biggest clones take up 7% to 8%. Sample: peripheral blood. The receptors were sampled from a woman aged 55-69 years with active or convalescent COVID-19. The CDR3 runs from the conserved cysteine through the conserved F or W. The D gene is left open where the match is weak. Clone size is given for some rows only: seen once, a few or many times, or a class if the clone is expanded.

DNA: TGTGCCAGCAGTTTACAGGGTAGGCTCTACGAGCAGTACTTC
CDR3: CASSLQGRLYEQYF
D: -
V: TRBV28
J: TRBJ2-7
size: -

DNA: TGTGCCAGCAGTGACGAATGGGGGAGGGCCATGACGCAGTATTTT
CDR3: CASSDEWGRAMTQYF
D: TRBD2
V: TRBV6-1
J: TRBJ2-3
size: -

DNA: TGTGCCAGCAGTGATTACGCCGGGACAGGCCCCGCTGGCTACACCTTC
CDR3: CASSDYAGTGPAGYTF
D: TRBD1
V: TRBV25-1
J: TRBJ1-2
size: -

DNA: TGCAGTGCTAGTGGGCTAGCGGGAGAGAGGGAGCAGTTCTTC
CDR3: CSASGLAGEREQFF
D: TRBD2
V: TRBV20-1
J: TRBJ2-1
size: -

DNA: TGTGCCAGCTCACCACCCTTAGCGGCAGATACGCAGTATTTT
CDR3: CASSPPLAADTQYF
D: -
V: TRBV18
J: TRBJ2-3
size: -

DNA: TGCAGCGGAGGACAGGCGGGCCTTCTTGAAGCTTTCTTT
CDR3: CSGGQAGLLEAFF
D: TRBD1
V: TRBV29-1
J: TRBJ1-1
size: -

DNA: TGTGCCAGCAGTCATAACACCGGGGAGCTGTTTTTT
CDR3: CASSHNTGELFF
D: -
V: TRBV9
J: TRBJ2-2
size: -

DNA: TGTGCCAGCAGCTTAGGAACCGGGACAGGGGGCGCCGGAAACACCATATATTTT
CDR3: CASSLGTGTGGAGNTIYF
D: TRBD1
V: TRBV11-3
J: TRBJ1-3
size: -

DNA: TGTGCCAGCAGTAGCAGGGGGCGCAGCCCTCCCCTCCACTTT
CDR3: CASSSRGRSPPLHF
D: TRBD1
V: TRBV2
J: TRBJ1-6
size: -

DNA: TGTGCCATCAGACAGGGGTCAAATAGCAATCAGCCCCAGCATTTT
CDR3: CAIRQGSNSNQPQHF
D: TRBD1
V: TRBV10-3
J: TRBJ1-5
size: -

DNA: TGTGCCTGGAGTGGGGAGGCTCAGCCCCAGCATTTT
CDR3: CAWSGEAQPQHF
D: -
V: TRBV30
J: TRBJ1-5
size: once